These T cell receptor beta chains were read from a single sample in a study of blood T cell repertoires in COVID-19. Measured with immunoSEQ multiplex PCR; TCRdb has only the in-frame clones, and not every one. This table has 490,000 or so clones, around 89% appearing once. Sequences were obtained from PBMCs or T cells enriched from blood (not recorded which). The receptors shown here come from a woman aged 40 to 50 who had recovered from COVID-19. Both conserved end residues are part of each CDR3. Fields, in order: clone size, D gene, V gene, J gene, CDR3 protein, CDR3 DNA. A D gene is named only where the DNA matches it firmly. The size entry is marked missing in some rows and otherwise reads once, few, many or a size class.

-	TRBD1	TRBV3-1/TRBV3-2	TRBJ2-1	CASSFQGAHYNEQFF	TGTGCCAGCAGCTTTCAGGGGGCTCACTACAATGAGCAGTTCTTC
-	TRBD2	TRBV27	TRBJ2-1	CASSLGTIYNEQFF	TGTGCCAGCAGTTTGGGGACTATTTACAATGAGCAGTTCTTC
-	TRBD1	TRBV27	TRBJ1-2	CASGPTGDYGYTF	TGTGCCAGCGGACCCACAGGGGACTATGGCTACACCTTC
-	-	TRBV12-3/TRBV12-4	TRBJ2-7	CASSWDFYEQYF	TGTGCCAGCAGCTGGGACTTCTACGAGCAGTACTTC
-	-	TRBV5-1	TRBJ2-6	CASSPDSSGANVLTF	TGCGCCAGCAGCCCCGACAGCTCTGGGGCCAACGTCCTGACTTTC
-	TRBD1	TRBV6-5	TRBJ1-1	CASRPLQGRTEAFF	TGTGCCAGCAGACCCCTACAGGGGAGAACTGAAGCTTTCTTT
few	-	TRBV4-1	TRBJ1-5	CASSPLTGRNQPQHF	TGCGCCAGCAGCCCCCTAACGGGTAGGAATCAGCCCCAGCATTTT
-	-	TRBV4-2	TRBJ1-2	CASSPTGPPYGYTF	TGTGCCAGCAGCCCGACAGGACCCCCTTATGGCTACACCTTC
-	-	TRBV7-9	TRBJ1-5	CASSLASGQIQPQHF	TGTGCCAGCAGCTTAGCATCAGGGCAGATTCAGCCCCAGCATTTT
-	TRBD2	TRBV11-3	TRBJ2-2	CASSHGTSTNTGELFF	TGTGCCAGCAGCCACGGGACTAGCACGAACACCGGGGAGCTGTTTTTT
-	TRBD1	TRBV27	TRBJ1-6	CASSFRSQQSEGASLHF	TGTGCCAGCAGTTTTAGGAGCCAACAATCCGAGGGGGCCTCCCTCCACTTT
-	TRBD2	TRBV3-1/TRBV3-2	TRBJ2-3	CASSLWSSGSTDTQYF	TGTGCCAGCAGCCTTTGGTCTAGCGGGAGCACAGATACGCAGTATTTT
-	-	TRBV7-2	TRBJ1-1	CASSLVGTPKNTEAFF	TGTGCCAGCAGCTTAGTTGGGACACCCAAAAACACTGAAGCTTTCTTT
-	-	TRBV28	TRBJ2-1	CASSFQGEQFF	TGTGCCAGCAGTTTCCAGGGTGAGCAGTTCTTC
-	-	TRBV9	TRBJ2-6	CASSGTAGANVLTF	TGTGCCAGCAGCGGGACAGCTGGGGCCAACGTCCTGACTTTC
-	TRBD2	TRBV4-3	TRBJ2-1	CASSQRTGTSGSPGYNEQFF	TGCGCCAGCAGCCAAAGAACCGGGACTAGCGGGAGTCCCGGGTACAATGAGCAGTTCTTC
-	TRBD2	TRBV7-2	TRBJ2-1	CASSLSGRVEQFF	TGTGCCAGCAGCTTAAGCGGGAGGGTTGAGCAGTTCTTC
-	TRBD1	TRBV27	TRBJ2-7	CASSWETGSYEQYF	TGTGCCAGCAGTTGGGAGACAGGGTCCTACGAGCAGTACTTC